This T cell receptor (beta chain) was recovered during a study of blood T cell repertoires in COVID-19. TCRdb keeps only in-frame clones here, not all; method: immunoSEQ multiplex PCR. Found here are roughly 80,000 clones, more than 75% of them singletons; the top ten hold approximately 15%. In this sample, this clone turned up a few times. Trimming removed 4 bases at V and 4 bases at J, with 15 bases between. Germline V gives CDR1 MDHEN, CDR2 SYDVKM. CDR3 length: 15 amino acids. The receptor was isolated from an older woman with acute or convalescent COVID-19. The V call is TRBV28, the J call TRBJ2-3; D not certain. Sequencing input: peripheral blood. The CDR3 here is CASSYRLAAPDTQYF. CDR3 in DNA: TGTGCCAGCAGTTACCGCTTGGCCGCCCCAGATACGCAGTATTTT.